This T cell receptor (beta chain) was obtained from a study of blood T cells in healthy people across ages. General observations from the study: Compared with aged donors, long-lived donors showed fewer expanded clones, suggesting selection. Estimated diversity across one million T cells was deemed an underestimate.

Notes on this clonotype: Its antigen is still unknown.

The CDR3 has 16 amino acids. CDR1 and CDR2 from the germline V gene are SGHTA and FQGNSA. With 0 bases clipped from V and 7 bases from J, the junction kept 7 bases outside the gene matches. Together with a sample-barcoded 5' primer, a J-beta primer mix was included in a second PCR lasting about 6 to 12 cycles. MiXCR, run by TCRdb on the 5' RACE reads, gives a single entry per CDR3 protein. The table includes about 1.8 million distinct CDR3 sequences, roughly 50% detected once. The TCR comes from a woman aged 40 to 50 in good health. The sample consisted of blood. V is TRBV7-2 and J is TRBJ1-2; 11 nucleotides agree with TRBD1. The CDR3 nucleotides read TGTGCCAGCAGCTTAGCCGGGACAGGGGGGAAGGGTGGCTACACCTTC. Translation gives CASSLAGTGGKGGYTF.